The 15 T cell receptor beta chains listed next were all sequenced from one sample in a study of cytomegalovirus exposure and HLA in healthy donors. It was with 60 Vbeta and 13 Jbeta primers that the PCR ran. Using immunoSEQ multiplex PCR, the repertoire was profiled, and TCRdb retains in-frame clones only, with some absent. This sample has around 45,000 clones, with 72% found just once. The sample taken for sequencing was PBMCs. The receptors derive from a man aged 30 to 45 in good health and CMV-seronegative.

The V and J genes are TRBV19 and TRBJ1-1; no clear D gene. The CDR3 covers 15 residues. Germline V gene sequence: CDR1 LNHDA, CDR2 SQIVND (reference sequence). Trimming removed 0 bases from V and 1 base from J, with 9 bases in between. The CDR3 region is CASSIEGIPNTEAFF. The CDR3 nucleotides are TGTGCCAGTAGTATAGAGGGCATTCCGAACACTGAAGCTTTCTTT.

The chain couples TRBV2 to TRBJ1-2, with D unclear. Germline CDR1 SNHLY, CDR2 FYNNEI. CDR3 length: 13 residues. DNA of the CDR3: TGTGGGGGTGAGCGGTTTCCAGAATATGGCTACACCTTC. It specifies CGGERFPEYGYTF.

DNA of the CDR3: TGCGCCAGCAGCCAAGCGGGAGGATCTAACTATGGCTACACCTTC. Encoded protein: CASSQAGGSNYGYTF. This chain connects TRBV4-1 to TRBJ1-2; D gene uncertain. Deletions cut 1 base from V and 0 bases from J, with 9 bases between. This CDR3 comprises 15 residues. Germline CDR1 reads MGHRA; CDR2 reads YSYEKL.

The V gene is TRBV6-6, the J gene TRBJ1-1; D not resolved. Germline values: CDR1 MNHNY, CDR2 SVGAGI (reference sequence). CDR3 size: 13 residues. V dropped 7 bases and J dropped 6 bases, with 15 bases sitting between them. The CDR3, as DNA: TGTGCCAGCACCCCACTTTTAACCCCTGAAGCTTTCTTT. Residues: CASTPLLTPEAFF.

This chain joins TRBV4-1 and TRBJ2-1, with 12 bases fitting TRBD2. After removal of 1 base from V and 7 bases from J, the junction contained 8 bases not matched to a gene. Germline V gene sequence: CDR1 MGHRA, CDR2 YSYEKL. The CDR3 consists of 17 residues. CDR3 protein: CASSQAQLAGGSNEQFF. The CDR3 bases are TGCGCCAGCAGCCAAGCCCAACTAGCGGGAGGATCGAATGAGCAGTTCTTC.

This clone showed up just a few times. The chain uses TRBV2 and TRBJ2-7; D possibly corresponds to TRBD1 (6 bases). The CDR3 covers 13 residues. Germline V lookup: CDR1 SNHLY, CDR2 FYNNEI. V lost 3 bases, J lost 4 bases, and 10 bases lay in between. This CDR3 is CASSEGTPYEQYF. For the CDR3, the DNA is TGTGCCAGCAGTGAGGGGACACCTTACGAGCAGTACTTC.

This clone was recorded a few times. CDR3 in amino acids: CASSLERIFGELFF. CDR3 nucleotide sequence: TGTGCCAGCAGCTTAGAGCGTATATTCGGGGAGCTGTTTTTT. The chain employs TRBV11-2 and TRBJ2-2; D remains unclear. Between the trimmed V and J ends, which lost 0 bases and 7 bases, there was a span of 9 bases. The CDR3 runs to 14 residues. Germline V gene lookup returns CDR1 SGHAT and CDR2 FQNNGV. The full variable domain, rest sourced from reference TRBV11-2 and TRBJ2-2, is EAGVAQSPRYKIIEKRQSVAFWCNPISGHATLYWYQQILGQGPKLLIQFQNNGVVDDSQLPKDRFSAERLKGVDSTLKIQPAKLEDSAVYLCASSLERIFGELFFGEGSRLTVL.

This sequence joins TRBV6-1 and TRBJ2-7; perhaps TRBD1 as D (6 bases). Germline V gene lookup returns CDR1 MNHNS and CDR2 SASEGT. CDR3 length: 12 residues. Trimming stripped 7 bases from V and 3 bases from J, with 10 bases between. CDR3 bases: TGTGCCAGCACGGGACAAGTCTACGAGCAGTACTTC. This encodes CASTGQVYEQYF.

The chain couples TRBV5-6 to TRBJ1-2, with 9 bases fitting TRBD1. V shed 6 bases, J shed 5 bases, and the junction held 8 bases outside the gene matches. Germline CDR1 and CDR2: SGHDT and YYEEEE. The CDR3 consists of 14 residues. The CDR3 DNA sequence: TGTGCCAGCATCACCGGGACAGGGATGTATGGCTACACCTTC. This sequence encodes CASITGTGMYGYTF.

In nucleotides, the CDR3 is TGCGCCAGCAGCCAAAGATCGCGGACAGGATCAGGAATAGGGCAGTTCTTC. This translates into CASSQRSRTGSGIGQFF. The V gene is TRBV4-1, the J gene TRBJ2-1; the match to TRBD1 covers 7 bases. This CDR3 is built from 17 residues. Germline CDR1 reads MGHRA; CDR2 reads YSYEKL. V was pared by 2 bases and J by 12 bases, with 19 bases of the junction left unmatched.

This chain links TRBV11-2 with TRBJ2-1; D uncertain. With 1 base removed from V and 7 bases from J, the gap between germline ends came to 8 bases. CDR3 length: 13 residues. Germline V CDR1 and CDR2: SGHAT, FQNNGV. CDR3: CASSLVGGNEQFF. Written as DNA, the CDR3 is TGTGCCAGCAGCTTAGTTGGCGGAAATGAGCAGTTCTTC. Based on the CDR3 plus reference TRBV11-2 and TRBJ2-1, the full variable domain is EAGVAQSPRYKIIEKRQSVAFWCNPISGHATLYWYQQILGQGPKLLIQFQNNGVVDDSQLPKDRFSAERLKGVDSTLKIQPAKLEDSAVYLCASSLVGGNEQFFGPGTRLTVL.

This clone is a singleton in its sample. The rearrangement joins TRBV25-1 to TRBJ2-1; perhaps TRBD1 as D (6 bases). Trimming left V 7 bases short and J 4 bases short, with 14 bases between. This CDR3 has 14 residues. In germline, CDR1 is MGHDK, CDR2 SYGVNS. Here the CDR3 DNA reads TGTGCCAGCACGAGGCAGGGGTTTTACAATGAGCAGTTCTTC. It codes for CASTRQGFYNEQFF.

J is TRBJ1-1 and V is TRBV5-1; D is undetermined. CDR3 length: 15 residues. V lost 5 bases, J lost 4 bases, and 18 bases lay in between. Germline V gives CDR1 SGHRS, CDR2 YFSETQ. The DNA of the CDR3 is TGCGCCAGCAGATCTGACCCCTACCTAGGCACTGAAGCTTTCTTT. Protein sequence: CASRSDPYLGTEAFF. Filled out from reference TRBV5-1 and TRBJ1-1, the complete variable domain reads KAGVTQTPRYLIKTRGQQVTLSCSPISGHRSVSWYQQTPGQGLQFLFEYFSETQRNKGNFPGRFSGRQFSNSRSEMNVSTLELGDSALYLCASRSDPYLGTEAFFGQGTRLTVV.

V and J are TRBV5-6 and TRBJ2-2; no definite D call. CDR1 is SGHDT and CDR2 is YYEEEE in the germline V gene. The V and J ends lost 2 bases and 0 bases respectively, with 11 bases between them. The length of the CDR3 is 16 residues. The CDR3 DNA is TGTGCCAGCAGCTTATGGCAGTCAACGAACACCGGGGAGCTGTTTTTT. Translated, it gives CASSLWQSTNTGELFF. Looking up the rest from reference TRBV5-6 and TRBJ2-2 gives the full variable domain: DAGVTQSPTHLIKTRGQQVTLRCSPKSGHDTVSWYQQALGQGPQFIFQYYEEEERQRGNFPDRFSGHQFPNYSSELNVNALLLGDSALYLCASSLWQSTNTGELFFGEGSRLTVL.

The chain carries TRBV5-1 and TRBJ1-2; D gene uncertain. The germline V gene has CDR1 SGHRS and CDR2 YFSETQ. V was clipped by 4 bases and J by 6 bases, with 10 bases between them. The CDR3 is 12 residues long. The CDR3 here is CASSRLADGYTF. The CDR3 DNA sequence: TGCGCCAGCAGCCGATTAGCCGATGGCTACACCTTC.